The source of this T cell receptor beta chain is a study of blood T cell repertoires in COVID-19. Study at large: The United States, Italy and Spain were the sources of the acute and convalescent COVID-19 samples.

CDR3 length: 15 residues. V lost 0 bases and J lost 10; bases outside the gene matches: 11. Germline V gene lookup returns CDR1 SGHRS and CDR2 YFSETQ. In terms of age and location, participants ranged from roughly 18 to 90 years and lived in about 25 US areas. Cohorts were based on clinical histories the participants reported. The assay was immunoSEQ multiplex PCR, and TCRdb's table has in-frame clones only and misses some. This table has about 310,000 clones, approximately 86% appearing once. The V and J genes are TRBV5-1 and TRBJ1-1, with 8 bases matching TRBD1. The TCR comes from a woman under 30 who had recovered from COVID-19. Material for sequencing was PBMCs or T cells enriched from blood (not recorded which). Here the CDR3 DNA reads TGCGCCAGCAGCTTGGGGTCTGGGACAGGTAGTGGAGCTTTCTTT. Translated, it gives CASSLGSGTGSGAFF.